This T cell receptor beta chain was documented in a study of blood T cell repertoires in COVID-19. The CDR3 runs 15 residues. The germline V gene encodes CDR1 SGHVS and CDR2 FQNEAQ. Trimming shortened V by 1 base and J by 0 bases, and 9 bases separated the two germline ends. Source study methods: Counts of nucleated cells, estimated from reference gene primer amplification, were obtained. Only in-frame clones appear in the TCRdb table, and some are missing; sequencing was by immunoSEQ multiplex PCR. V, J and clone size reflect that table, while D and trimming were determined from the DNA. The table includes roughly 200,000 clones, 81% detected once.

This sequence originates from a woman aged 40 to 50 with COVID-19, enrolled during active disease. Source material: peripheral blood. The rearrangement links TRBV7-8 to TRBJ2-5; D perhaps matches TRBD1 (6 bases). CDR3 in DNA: TGTGCCAGCAGCTTAGAGGCAGGGGACCAAGAGACCCAGTACTTC. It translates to CASSLEAGDQETQYF.